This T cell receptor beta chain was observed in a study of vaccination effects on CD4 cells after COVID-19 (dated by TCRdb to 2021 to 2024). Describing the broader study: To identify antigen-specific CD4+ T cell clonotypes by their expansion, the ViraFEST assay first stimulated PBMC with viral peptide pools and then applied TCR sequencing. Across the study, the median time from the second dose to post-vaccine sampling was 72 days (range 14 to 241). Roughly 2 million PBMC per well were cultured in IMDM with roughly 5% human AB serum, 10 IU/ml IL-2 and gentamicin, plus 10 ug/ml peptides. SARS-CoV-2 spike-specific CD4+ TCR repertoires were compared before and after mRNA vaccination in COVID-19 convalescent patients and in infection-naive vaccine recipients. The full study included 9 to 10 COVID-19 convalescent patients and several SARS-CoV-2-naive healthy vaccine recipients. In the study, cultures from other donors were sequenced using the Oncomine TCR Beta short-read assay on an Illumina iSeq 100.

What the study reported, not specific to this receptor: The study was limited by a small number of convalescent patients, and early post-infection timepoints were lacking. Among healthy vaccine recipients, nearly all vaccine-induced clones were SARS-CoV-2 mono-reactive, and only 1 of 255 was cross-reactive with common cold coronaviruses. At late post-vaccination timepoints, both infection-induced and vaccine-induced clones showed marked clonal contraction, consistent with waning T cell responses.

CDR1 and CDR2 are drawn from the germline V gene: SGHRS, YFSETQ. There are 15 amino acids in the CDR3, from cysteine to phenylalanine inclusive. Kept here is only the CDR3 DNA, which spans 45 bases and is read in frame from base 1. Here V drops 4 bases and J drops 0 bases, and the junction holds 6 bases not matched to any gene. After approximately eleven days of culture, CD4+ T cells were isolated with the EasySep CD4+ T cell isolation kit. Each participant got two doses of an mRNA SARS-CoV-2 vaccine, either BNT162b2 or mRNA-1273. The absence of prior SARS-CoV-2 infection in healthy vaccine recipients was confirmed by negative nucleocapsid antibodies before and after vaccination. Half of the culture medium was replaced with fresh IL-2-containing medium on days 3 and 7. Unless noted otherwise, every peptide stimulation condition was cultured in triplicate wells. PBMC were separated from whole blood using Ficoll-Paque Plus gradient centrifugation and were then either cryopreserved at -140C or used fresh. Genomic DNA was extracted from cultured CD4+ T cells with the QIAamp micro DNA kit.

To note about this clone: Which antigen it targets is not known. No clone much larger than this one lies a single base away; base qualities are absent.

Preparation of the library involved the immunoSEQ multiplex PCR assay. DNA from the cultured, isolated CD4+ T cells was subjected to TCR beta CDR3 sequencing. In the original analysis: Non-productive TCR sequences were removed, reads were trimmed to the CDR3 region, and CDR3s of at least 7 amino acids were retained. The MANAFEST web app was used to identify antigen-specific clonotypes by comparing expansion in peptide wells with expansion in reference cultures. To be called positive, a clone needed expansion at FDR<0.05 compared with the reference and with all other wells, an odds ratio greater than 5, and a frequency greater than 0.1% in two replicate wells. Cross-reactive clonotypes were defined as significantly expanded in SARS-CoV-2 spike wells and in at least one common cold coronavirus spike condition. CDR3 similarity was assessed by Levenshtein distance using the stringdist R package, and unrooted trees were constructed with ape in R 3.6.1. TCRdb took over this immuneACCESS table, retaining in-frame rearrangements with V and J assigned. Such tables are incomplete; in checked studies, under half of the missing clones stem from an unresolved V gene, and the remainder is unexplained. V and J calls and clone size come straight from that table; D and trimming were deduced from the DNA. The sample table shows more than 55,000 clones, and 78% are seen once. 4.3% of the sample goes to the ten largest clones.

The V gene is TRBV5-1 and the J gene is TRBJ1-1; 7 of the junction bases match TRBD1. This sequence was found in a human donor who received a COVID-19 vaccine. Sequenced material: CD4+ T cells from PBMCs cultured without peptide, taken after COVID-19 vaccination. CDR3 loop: CASSPQGQLNTEAFF. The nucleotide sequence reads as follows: TGCGCCAGCAGCCCGCAGGGACAGCTGAACACTGAAGCTTTCTTT.